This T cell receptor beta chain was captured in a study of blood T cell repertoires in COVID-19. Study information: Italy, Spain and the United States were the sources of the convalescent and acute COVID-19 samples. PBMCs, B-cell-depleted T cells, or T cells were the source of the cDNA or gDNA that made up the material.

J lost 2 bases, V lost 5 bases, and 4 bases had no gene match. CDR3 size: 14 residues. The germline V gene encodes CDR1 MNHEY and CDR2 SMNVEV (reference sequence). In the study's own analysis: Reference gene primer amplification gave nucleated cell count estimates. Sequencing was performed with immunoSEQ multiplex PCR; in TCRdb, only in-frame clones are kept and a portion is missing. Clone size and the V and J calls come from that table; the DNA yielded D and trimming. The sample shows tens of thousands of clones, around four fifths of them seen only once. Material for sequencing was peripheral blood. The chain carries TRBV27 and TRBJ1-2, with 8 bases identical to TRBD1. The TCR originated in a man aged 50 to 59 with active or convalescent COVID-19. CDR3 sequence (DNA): TGTGCCAGCAGTCCCCCAGGGGGCAACTATGGCTACACCTTC. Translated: CASSPPGGNYGYTF.